The next 4 T cell receptor beta chains were all read from a single sample in a study of blood T cells in healthy people across ages. It was with a sample-barcoded 5' primer and a J-beta primer mix that a second PCR of about 6 to 12 cycles was run. Each CDR3 protein is one row after TCRdb ran MiXCR on the 5' RACE reads. This repertoire shows more than 550,000 distinct CDR3 sequences, about 20% found once; its top ten account for less than 25%. The sequenced sample consisted of blood. The receptors originated from a man in his sixties or seventies in good health.

The chain has TRBV21-1 and TRBJ2-7; TRBD2, the table's D call, was not compared with the DNA. TRBV21-1 is a pseudogene segment. The CDR3 runs 18 residues. The CDR3 sequence: CASSKGGHAGPSSYEQYF. CDR3 in DNA: TGTGCCAGCAGCAAAGGGGGCCACGCAGGCCCTAGCTCCTACGAGCAGTACTTC.

The rearrangement joins TRBV12-3 or TRBV12-4 to TRBJ1-2, with TRBD1 identical over 7 bases. This CDR3 has 13 residues. After removal of 5 bases from V and 8 bases from J, the junction contained 8 bases not matched to a gene. In DNA form, the CDR3 reads TGTGCCAGCAGTGTCAGCCGACAGGGCGGCTACACCTTC. Protein: CASSVSRQGGYTF.

The chain uses TRBV11-2 and TRBJ2-3; 7 bases fit TRBD2. This CDR3 spans 13 amino acids. Germline V lookup: CDR1 SGHAT, CDR2 FQNNGV. V lost 8 bases to trimming and J lost 6 bases; unmatched junction nucleotides: 8. CDR3: CASRTSWSDTQYF. In DNA, the CDR3 is TGTGCCAGCCGGACTAGTTGGTCTGATACGCAGTATTTT.

The genes are TRBV5-1 and TRBJ1-1; the match to TRBD1 covers 10 bases. The CDR3 loop spans 12 amino acids. Germline loops: CDR1 SGHRS, CDR2 YFSETQ. V was pared by 3 bases and J by 10 bases, with 3 bases of the junction left unmatched. DNA for the CDR3: TGCGCCAGCAGCTCCGGGACAGGGGTAGCTTTCTTT. As protein: CASSSGTGVAFF.